These 9 T cell receptor beta chains were sequenced from one sample in a study of response to subunit inactivated influenza vaccine. TCRdb reprocessed the RT-PCR reads via MiXCR and lists one record per CDR3 protein. The sample contains about 540,000 distinct CDR3 sequences, under 30% of which appear only once. The same sample was also used in a study of T cells expressing NK-cell markers. That paper notes: TCR beta libraries carry UMIs added by 5'RACE template switching.

Specimen: CD4+ T cells sorted from PBMCs, collected 12 days after vaccination. The receptors originated from a man aged 50-59 years who received an inactivated influenza vaccine.

CDR3 residues: CSAGYRQPQHF. The CDR3 DNA reads TGCAGTGCGGGGTATAGGCAGCCCCAGCATTTT. V is TRBV20-1 and J is TRBJ1-5; D unclear. Germline V gene sequence: CDR1 DFQATT, CDR2 SNEGSKA (reference sequence). The ends were cut back, 6 bases at V and 7 bases at J, with 10 bases in the middle. The length of the CDR3 is 11 residues.

This clonotype has just a few counts. The rearrangement uses TRBV6-1 and TRBJ2-3; 8 positions agree with TRBD2. Germline values: CDR1 MNHNS, CDR2 SASEGT. V gave up 6 bases and J gave up 2 bases; unmatched junction bases: 10. The CDR3 is 16 amino acids. CDR3 residues: CASRLGSGGSTDTQYF. The CDR3 DNA is TGTGCCAGCAGGCTGGGGAGCGGGGGTTCCACAGATACGCAGTATTTT.

V and J are TRBV5-6 and TRBJ2-2, with 10 nucleotides matching TRBD2. Trimming cost V 0 bases and J 6 bases; bases outside gene matches: 11. CDR1 and CDR2 from the germline V gene are SGHDT and YYEEEE. The CDR3 sequence is 18 residues long. CDR3: CASSLVTSGRAGPGELFF. Written as DNA, the CDR3 is TGTGCCAGCAGCTTGGTTACAAGCGGGAGGGCCGGCCCCGGGGAGCTGTTTTTT.

V and J are TRBV10-3 and TRBJ2-1; 8 nucleotides agree with TRBD2. The CDR3 has 15 residues. The V segment lost 2 bases and the J segment 3 bases; nucleotides outside the gene matches: 3. The germline V gene has CDR1 ENHRY and CDR2 SYGVKD. In DNA form, the CDR3 reads TGTGCCATCAGTGAGGTCGGGACTAGCTACAATGAGCAGTTCTTC. Protein product: CAISEVGTSYNEQFF.

This clonotype was observed a few times. This chain connects TRBV20-1 to TRBJ1-2; D gene ambiguous. The germline V and J ends were trimmed by 0 bases and 5 bases, with 16 bases remaining between them. CDR1 and CDR2 from the germline V gene are DFQATT and SNEGSKA (reference sequence). The CDR3 is made up of 15 amino acids. The CDR3 DNA follows: TGCAGTGCTAGAGATTCTCCCACGCGGGTTTATGGCTACACCTTC. It codes for CSARDSPTRVYGYTF.

The V and J genes are TRBV5-1 and TRBJ2-7, with 11 bases fitting TRBD2. The V gene end was trimmed by 5 bases and the J gene end by 5 bases; junction bases not matched to a gene: 9. The CDR3 sequence is 15 residues long. The V gene's germline CDR1 is SGHRS and CDR2 YFSETQ. CDR3 DNA sequence: TGCGCCAGCAGGGCAGGTCCTAGCGGGGGGAACGAGCAGTACTTC. Its translation: CASRAGPSGGNEQYF.

This clonotype was observed a few times. The V call is TRBV12-3 or TRBV12-4, the J call TRBJ2-1; 8 bases are a match to TRBD1. CDR3 length: 15 amino acids. The ends lost 5 bases at V and 7 bases at J; junction bases unmatched: 10. As DNA, the CDR3 is TGTGCCAGCAGTACCCAGGGGGCCACTGGGAATGAGCAGTTCTTC. This sequence encodes CASSTQGATGNEQFF.

This clonotype was seen a handful of times. The CDR3 is CATSREGQVGTEAFF. The DNA for the CDR3 is TGTGCCACCAGCAGAGAGGGACAGGTGGGCACTGAAGCTTTCTTT. This rearrangement joins TRBV15 to TRBJ1-1, with 8 bases lining up with TRBD1. The J segment lost 4 bases and the V segment lost 0 bases, leaving 4 bases of the junction unmatched. Germline V gives CDR1 LNHNV, CDR2 YYDKDF (reference sequence). The CDR3 is 15 amino acids. Full variable domain (missing parts from reference TRBV15 and TRBJ1-1): DAMVIQNPRYQVTQFGKPVTLSCSQTLNHNVMYWYQQKSSQAPKLLFHYYDKDFNNEADTPDNFQSRRPNTSFCFLDIRSPGLGDTAMYLCATSREGQVGTEAFFGQGTRLTVV.

The CDR3 region is CASSHGGASGISYEQYF. CDR3 DNA sequence: TGTGCCAGCAGCCACGGGGGGGCTAGCGGGATCTCCTACGAGCAGTACTTC. This rearrangement joins TRBV7-9 to TRBJ2-7, with 9 bases that match TRBD2. With V trimmed by 5 bases and J by 0 bases, 11 bases remained unmatched. Per the germline V gene, CDR1 is SEHNR and CDR2 is FQNEAQ (reference sequence). CDR3 size: 17 residues.